One sample yielded the 16 T cell receptor beta chains listed below, sequenced in a study of cytomegalovirus exposure and HLA in healthy donors. Sequencing was performed with immunoSEQ multiplex PCR; in TCRdb, only in-frame clones are kept and a portion is missing. The table has roughly 300,000 clones, approximately 86% seen once. The sequencing input was PBMCs. These receptor sequences come from a woman aged 30 to 39 in good health and CMV-seropositive.

The chain uses TRBV2 and TRBJ2-3, with D perhaps given as TRBD1 or TRBD2 (7 bases each). The CDR3 loop spans 16 amino acids. In germline, CDR1 is SNHLY, CDR2 FYNNEI. V lost 6 bases to trimming and J lost 3 bases, with 19 bases between them. CDR3 sequence (DNA): TGTGCCAGCAGCGAAAGGGGGACAGCGGGAACAGATACGCAGTATTTT. This gives the protein CASSERGTAGTDTQYF.

The rearrangement joins TRBV4-2 to TRBJ2-1; D remains ambiguous. Deletions cut 0 bases from V and 1 base from J, with 7 bases between. CDR3 size: 15 residues. Germline values: CDR1 LGHNA, CDR2 YNFKEQ. The CDR3 DNA is TGTGCCAGCAGCCAAGATAAGGGTTCCTACAATGAGCAGTTCTTC. Protein: CASSQDKGSYNEQFF.

J is TRBJ1-1 and V is TRBV11-2, with D perhaps matching TRBD1 (6 bases). CDR1 and CDR2 from the germline V gene are SGHAT and FQNNGV. Deletions cut 5 bases from V and 4 bases from J, with 11 bases between. This CDR3 is 13 amino acids long. The CDR3 nucleotides are TGTGCCAGCAGCCTAACAGGGCGCACTGAAGCTTTCTTT. Residues: CASSLTGRTEAFF.

The chain employs TRBV2 and TRBJ2-7, with TRBD1 identical over 9 bases. Germline V gives CDR1 SNHLY, CDR2 FYNNEI. The CDR3 extends over 14 amino acids. Trimming took 6 bases from V and 2 from J; bases not matched to a gene: 5. CDR3 amino acids: CASRGTGIAYEQYF. The CDR3, as DNA: TGTGCCAGCAGGGGGACAGGGATCGCCTACGAGCAGTACTTC.

This clone was observed once. The V gene is TRBV27, the J gene TRBJ2-1; 9 nucleotides line up with TRBD2. The V gene's germline CDR1 is MNHEY and CDR2 SMNVEV (reference sequence). Trimming took 8 bases from V and 0 from J; bases not matched to a gene: 2. This CDR3 is built from 14 residues. The CDR3 loop is CASGSGGSYNEQFF. CDR3 DNA: TGTGCCAGCGGTAGCGGGGGCTCCTACAATGAGCAGTTCTTC.

V gene TRBV5-1 combines with J gene TRBJ2-1, with TRBD1 matching 8 bases. CDR1 and CDR2 from the germline V gene are SGHRS and YFSETQ. The CDR3 sequence is 14 residues long. J gave up 5 bases and V 5 bases, and 6 bases lay outside the gene matches. The CDR3, as DNA: TGCGCCAGCAGACCTGGACAGGGTAACAATGAGCAGTTCTTC. It translates to CASRPGQGNNEQFF.

There are a few counts of this clone. The genes are TRBV6-5 and TRBJ1-6; no clear D. V was clipped by 2 bases and J by 10 bases, with 9 bases between them. Per the germline V gene, CDR1 is MNHEY and CDR2 is SVGAGI. The CDR3 runs to 13 residues. The chain's CDR3 is CASSYIGGSPLHF. DNA of the CDR3: TGTGCCAGCAGTTACATTGGTGGCTCACCCCTCCACTTT.

V is TRBV29-1 and J is TRBJ2-3; 10 nucleotides match TRBD2. CDR1 and CDR2 (germline): SQVTM, ANQGSEA. J lost 0 bases, V lost 6 bases, and 9 bases had no gene match. The CDR3 loop spans 16 amino acids. The CDR3 sequence: CSVAGLAEASTDTQYF. In DNA, the CDR3 is TGCAGCGTCGCTGGACTAGCGGAGGCTAGCACAGATACGCAGTATTTT.

The V call is TRBV28, the J call TRBJ2-3; 7 nucleotides align to TRBD2. This CDR3 comprises 16 residues. V lost 8 bases and J lost 2; bases outside the gene matches: 13. Germline assignment: CDR1 MDHEN and CDR2 SYDVKM. The CDR3, as DNA: TGTGCCAGCCTTTCAGGACTAGAAGGGTCCACAGATACGCAGTATTTT. It codes for CASLSGLEGSTDTQYF.

This chain uses TRBV15 with TRBJ1-5, with 8 positions matching TRBD1. This CDR3 is built from 16 residues. Germline V gene lookup returns CDR1 LNHNV and CDR2 YYDKDF (reference sequence). Germline trimming cut 5 bases from V and 4 bases from J; bases unmatched to any gene: 10. CDR3 DNA: TGTGCCACCAGCCCCCTACGGACAGGGAGTAATCAGCCCCAGCATTTT. This gives the protein CATSPLRTGSNQPQHF.

The CDR3 bases are TGCGCCAGCAGTGTCACAGGGGCTAATTCACCCCTCCACTTT. It codes for CASSVTGANSPLHF. The gene calls are TRBV10-2 and TRBJ1-6; TRBD1 aligns across 7 bases. Germline V gene sequence: CDR1 WSHSY, CDR2 SAAADI. J gave up 6 bases and V 4 bases, and 3 bases lay outside the gene matches. The CDR3 runs 14 residues.

The genes are TRBV18 and TRBJ2-7, with D possibly TRBD1 on 6 matching bases. The CDR3 consists of 15 residues. Germline V gives CDR1 KGHSH, CDR2 LQKENI. The V end lost 3 bases, the J end lost 3 bases, and 15 bases lay between the germline ends. In DNA form, the CDR3 reads TGTGCCAGCTCACCCGACAGGCACTATCTCTACGAGCAGTACTTC. Translation: CASSPDRHYLYEQYF.

The CDR3 is CATSRYGGGSSYEQYF. The CDR3 DNA is TGTGCCACCAGCAGATATGGTGGAGGGTCCTCCTACGAGCAGTACTTC. The rearrangement uses TRBV15 and TRBJ2-7, with D possibly being TRBD2 (6 bases). Trimming cost V 2 bases and J 0 bases, with 14 bases left between them. CDR3 length equals 16 residues. Germline lookup yields CDR1 LNHNV and CDR2 YYDKDF (reference sequence).

This chain uses TRBV6-6 with TRBJ1-1; 12 bases line up with TRBD1. This CDR3 comprises 14 residues. Germline lookup yields CDR1 MNHNY and CDR2 SVGAGI (reference sequence). Trimming removed 0 bases from V and 11 bases from J; junction bases left unmatched: 4. Written as DNA, the CDR3 is TGTGCCAGCAGTTACTCCGGGACAGGGGGCGGTGCTTTCTTT. This encodes CASSYSGTGGGAFF.

The gene calls are TRBV9 and TRBJ1-1; D perhaps matches TRBD1 (6 bases). Germline CDR1 reads SGDLS; CDR2 reads YYNGEE. Trimming shortened V by 4 bases and J by 0 bases, and 16 bases separated the two germline ends. CDR3 length: 16 amino acids. The CDR3 reads CASSSQPGQMNTEAFF. The CDR3 nucleotides read TGTGCCAGCAGCTCTCAACCGGGACAAATGAACACTGAAGCTTTCTTT.

Note on this clone: At the DNA level, this CDR3 is encoded by other sequences in the same sample as well. The rearrangement joins TRBV7-9 to TRBJ2-7; 13 bases fit TRBD2. This CDR3 region has 14 residues. Trimming at V came to 4 bases and at J to 3 bases, leaving 0 bases not matched to a gene. Looked up from germline, CDR1 is SEHNR and CDR2 is FQNEAQ (reference sequence). Here the CDR3 DNA reads TGTGCCAGCAGCTGGACTAGCGGGAGCTACGAGCAGTACTTC. It encodes CASSWTSGSYEQYF. The full variable domain, completed using reference TRBV7-9 and TRBJ2-7, is DTGVSQNPRHKITKRGQNVTFRCDPISEHNRLYWYRQTLGQGPEFLTYFQNEAQLEKSRLLSDRFSAERPKGSFSTLEIQRTEQGDSAMYLCASSWTSGSYEQYFGPGTRLTVT.